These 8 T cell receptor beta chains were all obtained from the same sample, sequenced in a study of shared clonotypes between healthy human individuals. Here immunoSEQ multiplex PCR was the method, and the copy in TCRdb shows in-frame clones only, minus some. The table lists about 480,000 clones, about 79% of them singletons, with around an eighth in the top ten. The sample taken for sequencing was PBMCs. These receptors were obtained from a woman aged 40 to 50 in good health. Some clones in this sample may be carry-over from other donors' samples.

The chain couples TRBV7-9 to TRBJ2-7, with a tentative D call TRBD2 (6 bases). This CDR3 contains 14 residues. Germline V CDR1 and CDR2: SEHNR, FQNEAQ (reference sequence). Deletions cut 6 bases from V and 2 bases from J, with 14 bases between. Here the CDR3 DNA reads TGTGCCAGCAGGCTAGATGGCGGGACCTACGAGCAGTACTTC. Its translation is CASRLDGGTYEQYF.

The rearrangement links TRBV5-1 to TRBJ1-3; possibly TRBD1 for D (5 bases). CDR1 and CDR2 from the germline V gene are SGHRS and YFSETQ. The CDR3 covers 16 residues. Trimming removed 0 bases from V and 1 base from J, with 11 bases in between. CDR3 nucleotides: TGCGCCAGCAGCTTGGTGGATGCAGGGTCTGGAAACACCATATATTTT. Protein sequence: CASSLVDAGSGNTIYF.

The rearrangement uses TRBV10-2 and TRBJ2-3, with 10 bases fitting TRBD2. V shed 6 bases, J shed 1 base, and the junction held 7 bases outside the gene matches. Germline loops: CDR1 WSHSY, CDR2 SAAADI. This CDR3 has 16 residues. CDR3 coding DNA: TGCGCCAGCAGGGAAGTAGCGGGAGGACGCACAGATACGCAGTATTTT. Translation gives CASREVAGGRTDTQYF.

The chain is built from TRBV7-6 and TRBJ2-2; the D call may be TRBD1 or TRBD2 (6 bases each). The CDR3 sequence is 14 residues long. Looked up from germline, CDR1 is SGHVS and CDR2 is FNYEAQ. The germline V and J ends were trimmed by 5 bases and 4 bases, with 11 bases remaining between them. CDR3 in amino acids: CASSGLQGTGELFF. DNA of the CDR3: TGTGCCAGCAGCGGACTACAGGGCACCGGGGAGCTGTTTTTT.

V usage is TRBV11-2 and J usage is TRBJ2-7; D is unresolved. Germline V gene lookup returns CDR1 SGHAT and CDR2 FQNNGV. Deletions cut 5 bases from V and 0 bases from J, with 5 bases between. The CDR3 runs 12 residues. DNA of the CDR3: TGTGCCAGCAGCCGCTTCTCCTACGAGCAGTACTTC. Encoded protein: CASSRFSYEQYF.

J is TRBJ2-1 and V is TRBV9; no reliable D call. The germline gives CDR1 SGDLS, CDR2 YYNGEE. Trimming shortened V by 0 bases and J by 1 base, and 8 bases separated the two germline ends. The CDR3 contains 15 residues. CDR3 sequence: CASSVEPRSYNEQFF. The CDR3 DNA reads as TGTGCCAGCAGCGTAGAACCCCGGTCCTACAATGAGCAGTTCTTC.

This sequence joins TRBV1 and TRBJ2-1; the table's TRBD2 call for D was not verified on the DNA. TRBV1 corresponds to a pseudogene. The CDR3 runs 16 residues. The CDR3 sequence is CTSMPLGTYFYNEQFF. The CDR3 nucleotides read TGCACCAGCATGCCCCTGGGGACTTACTTCTACAATGAGCAGTTCTTC.

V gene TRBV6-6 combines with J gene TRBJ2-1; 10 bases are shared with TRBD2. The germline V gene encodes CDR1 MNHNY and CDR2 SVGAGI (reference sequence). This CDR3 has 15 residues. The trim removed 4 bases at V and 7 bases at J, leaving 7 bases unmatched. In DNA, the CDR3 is TGTGCCAGCAGTTCCTCCCTAGCGGGAGATAATGAGCAGTTCTTC. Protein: CASSSSLAGDNEQFF.